A single sample gave rise to the 2 T cell receptor beta chains below, sequenced in a study of CD8 T cells in ankylosing spondylitis. MiXCR, run by TCRdb on the 5' RACE reads, gives a single entry per CDR3 protein. This table holds 150,000 to 200,000 distinct CDR3 sequences, roughly 18% found once. The source material was blood, either unsorted or a sorted T cell fraction (not recorded which). The receptor set was obtained from a male donor aged 10-35 years with ankylosing spondylitis or in good health (not recorded which).

This clonotype has at least ten counts. The chain uses TRBV10-3 and TRBJ2-5; D is uncertain. CDR1 ENHRY and CDR2 SYGVKD come from the germline V gene. The CDR3 runs 12 residues. Between the trimmed V and J ends, which lost 4 bases and 2 bases, there was a span of 5 bases. The CDR3 spells CAISGQQETQYF. CDR3 coding DNA: TGTGCCATCAGTGGGCAACAAGAGACCCAGTACTTC.

The chain recombines TRBV12-3 or TRBV12-4 with TRBJ2-5; D ambiguous. CDR3 size: 12 residues. V was cut by 5 bases and J by 4 bases, with 8 bases left in between. In DNA, the CDR3 is TGTGCCAGCAGTGTTGGCGTAGAGACCCAGTACTTC. It codes for CASSVGVETQYF.